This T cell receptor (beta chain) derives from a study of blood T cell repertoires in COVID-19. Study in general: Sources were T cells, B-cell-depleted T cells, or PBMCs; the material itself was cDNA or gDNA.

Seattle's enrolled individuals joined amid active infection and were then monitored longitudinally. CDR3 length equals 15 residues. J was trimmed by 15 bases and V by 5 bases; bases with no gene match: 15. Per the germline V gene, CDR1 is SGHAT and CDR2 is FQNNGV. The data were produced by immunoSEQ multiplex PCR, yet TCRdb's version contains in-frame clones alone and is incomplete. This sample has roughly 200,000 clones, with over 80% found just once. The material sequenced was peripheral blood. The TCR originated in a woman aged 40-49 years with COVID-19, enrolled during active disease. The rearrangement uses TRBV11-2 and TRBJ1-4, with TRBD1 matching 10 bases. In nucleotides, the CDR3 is TGTGCCAGCAGCGTATGGGACAGGGGAAAGCCCGGCGTGTTTTTT. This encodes CASSVWDRGKPGVFF. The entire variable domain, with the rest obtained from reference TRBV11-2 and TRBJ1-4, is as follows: EAGVAQSPRYKIIEKRQSVAFWCNPISGHATLYWYQQILGQGPKLLIQFQNNGVVDDSQLPKDRFSAERLKGVDSTLKIQPAKLEDSAVYLCASSVWDRGKPGVFFGSGTQLSVL.